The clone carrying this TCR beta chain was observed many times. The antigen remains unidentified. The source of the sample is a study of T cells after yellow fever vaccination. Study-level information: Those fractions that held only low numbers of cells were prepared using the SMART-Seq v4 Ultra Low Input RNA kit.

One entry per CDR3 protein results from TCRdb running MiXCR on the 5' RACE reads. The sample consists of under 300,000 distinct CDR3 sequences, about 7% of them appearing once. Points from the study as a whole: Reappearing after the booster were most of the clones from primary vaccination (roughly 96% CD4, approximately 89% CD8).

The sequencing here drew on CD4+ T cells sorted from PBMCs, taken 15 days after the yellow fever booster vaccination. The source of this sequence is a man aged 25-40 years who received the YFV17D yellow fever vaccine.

The DNA of the CDR3 is TGTGCCAGCAGCCTCCCCAGGACTAGGGGCTCAGATACGCAGTATTTT. It encodes CASSLPRTRGSDTQYF. The chain is built from TRBV7-9 and TRBJ2-3, with 7 bases aligning to TRBD2. The junction had 12 bases not matched to a gene; V was cut back by 5 bases and J by 4 bases. This CDR3 comprises 16 residues. Germline CDR1 and CDR2: SEHNR and FQNEAQ (reference sequence). Variable domain in full (rest from reference TRBV7-9 and TRBJ2-3): DTGVSQNPRHKITKRGQNVTFRCDPISEHNRLYWYRQTLGQGPEFLTYFQNEAQLEKSRLLSDRFSAERPKGSFSTLEIQRTEQGDSAMYLCASSLPRTRGSDTQYFGPGTRLTVL.